This entry concerns a single T cell receptor (beta chain). The sample is drawn from a study of OX40 agonist ivuxolimab in advanced cancers. Study details: Mean age around 64 years, range roughly 20 to 85; around 80% male.

Here immunoSEQ multiplex PCR was the method, and the copy in TCRdb shows in-frame clones only, minus some. This table holds 70,000 to 85,000 clones, around 90% found once. CDR3 size: 13 residues. Germline loops: CDR1 KGHSH, CDR2 LQKENI. Trimming took off 3 bases at V and 0 bases at J, with 6 bases between the two ends. The chain joins TRBV18 to TRBJ2-7; unclear D gene. This sample comprised CD4+ or CD8+ T cells sorted from blood, obtained in a trial of the OX40 agonist ivuxolimab. The clonotype originates from an adult with an advanced solid tumor such as melanoma, head and neck, liver or kidney cancer. CDR3: CASSPPSSYEQYF. The CDR3 region has the DNA TGTGCCAGCTCACCCCCGAGCTCCTACGAGCAGTACTTC.